This T cell receptor (beta chain) was captured in a study of T cells in Graves' hyperthyroidism and ophthalmopathy. Deletions cut 4 bases from V and 3 bases from J, with 14 bases between. The CDR3 extends over 14 amino acids. Germline loops: CDR1 SGDLS, CDR2 YYNGEE. This clonotype has ten or more counts. The authors deemed Graves' hyperthyroidism stable absent ophthalmopathy progression within 18 months. The source material, RNA transcripts, was used to amplify TCR beta CDR3 regions. The TCR CDR3 was amplified in a first-round RT-PCR using the HTBI primer set. TCRdb re-analysed the multiplex PCR reads in MiXCR, keeping a single row per CDR3 protein. The repertoire consists of more than 100,000 distinct CDR3 sequences, with about 50% occurring once and the leading ten covering roughly 25%.

The TCR comes from a man aged 35 to 55 with Graves' hyperthyroidism. The chain uses TRBV9 and TRBJ2-7, with D unclear. The sample taken for sequencing was blood. The CDR3 sequence is CASSTRVPFYEQYF. The CDR3 DNA reads as TGTGCCAGCAGCACTCGGGTCCCCTTCTACGAGCAGTACTTC.